This TCR beta chain was identified in a study of CD8 T cells in Susac syndrome. Across the study: Treatment at blood withdrawal was none, corticosteroids, or intravenous immunoglobulin alone in Susac syndrome patients. General observations from the study: The CD4+ T cell repertoires of Susac syndrome were found to show no clonal expansion.

RNA amounts of about 0.45 to 1 ug underwent reverse transcription with random hexamers. With immunoSEQ multiplex PCR, TCR beta CDR3 was amplified across 54 Vbeta and 13 Jbeta. MiXCR, run by TCRdb on the immunoSEQ multiplex PCR reads, gives a single entry per CDR3 protein. The data contain about 180,000 distinct CDR3 sequences, roughly 94% of them seen just once; the ten biggest clones take up 0.085% to 0.1%. Germline CDR1 reads SGDLS; CDR2 reads YYNGEE. The CDR3 runs to 15 residues. The J segment lost 7 bases and the V segment lost 2 bases, leaving 5 bases of the junction unmatched. Both CD4+ and CD8+ T cells were negatively isolated, and TEMRA cells underwent FACS enrichment. Comment on this clonotype: Its antigen remains unknown.

The clonotype originates from a human donor with Susac syndrome. The rearrangement links TRBV9 to TRBJ2-1; TRBD2 matches 11 bases. Sequencing used CD4+ T cells from PBMCs. The CDR3: CASSVSGGARNEQFF. CDR3 bases: TGTGCCAGCAGCGTTAGCGGGGGGGCCAGAAATGAGCAGTTCTTC.